Listed below are T cell receptor beta chains from one sample, sequenced in a study of blood T cell repertoires in COVID-19. The method was immunoSEQ multiplex PCR; TCRdb's version includes in-frame clones alone and lacks a portion of them. The data show 250,000 to 300,000 clones, approximately 81% seen once. Sequenced input: peripheral blood. The receptors were gathered from a woman aged 18 to 35 with acute or convalescent COVID-19. Each CDR3 is given with its conserved first and last residue. The order of the fields is V gene, J gene, D gene, clone size, CDR3 DNA, CDR3 protein. The D gene is left open where the match is weak. The size of a clone is reported for some rows only, either as once, few or many, or as a class for expanded clones.

TRBV4-2	TRBJ2-3	-	-	TGTGCCAGCAGCCAGGGGACTAGCACAGATACGCAGTATTTT	CASSQGTSTDTQYF
TRBV7-2	TRBJ2-2	TRBD2	-	TGTGCCAGCAGCTTGCTTAGCGGGAGGGCCGACACCGGGGAGCTGTTTTTT	CASSLLSGRADTGELFF
TRBV24-1	TRBJ2-1	TRBD2	-	TGTGCCACCAGTGATTCATGGGACTATAACAATGAGCAGTTCTTC	CATSDSWDYNNEQFF
TRBV7-2	TRBJ1-5	TRBD1	-	TGTGCCAGCAGCTTGGACAGGTTTGGGCCCCAGCATTTT	CASSLDRFGPQHF
TRBV30	TRBJ2-1	-	-	TGTGCCTGGAGTGTACTCTCGAATGAGCAGTTCTTC	CAWSVLSNEQFF
TRBV7-9	TRBJ2-2	-	-	TGTGCCAGCAGCTTATTCCGCGGCGGCACCGGGGAGCTGTTTTTT	CASSLFRGGTGELFF
TRBV19	TRBJ2-3	-	-	TGTGCCAGTAGTTTCCGGGAGTGGTCAGATACGCAGTATTTT	CASSFREWSDTQYF
TRBV6-5	TRBJ2-7	TRBD1	-	TGTGCCAGCAGTTACCGGACAGGGAGAGTCTACGAGCAGTACTTC	CASSYRTGRVYEQYF
TRBV4-3	TRBJ2-1	TRBD2	-	TGCGCCAGCAGTCACCAAGCGGGAGTCGGGAATGAGCAGTTCTTC	CASSHQAGVGNEQFF
TRBV9	TRBJ2-1	TRBD2	once	TGTGCCAGCAGCGTAGAAGAGGGAGGGCCGCTCGATGAGCAGTTCTTC	CASSVEEGGPLDEQFF
TRBV27	TRBJ2-3	TRBD2	-	TGTGCCAGCAACCTAGCGGGAGGGACAGGCACAGATACGCAGTATTTT	CASNLAGGTGTDTQYF
TRBV18	TRBJ2-5	-	-	TGTGCCAGCTCACCTAGCCTGGACTTTCAAAAGAAGACCCAGTACTTC	CASSPSLDFQKKTQYF
TRBV7-2	TRBJ1-5	-	-	TGTGCCAGCAGTAAACAGGGAAGCAATCAGCCCCAGCATTTT	CASSKQGSNQPQHF
TRBV14	TRBJ2-7	-	-	TGTGCCAGCAGCCAAGAGGACTACTCCTACGAGCAGTACTTC	CASSQEDYSYEQYF
TRBV3-1/TRBV3-2	TRBJ2-7	TRBD1	-	TGTGCCAGCAGCCTAGGGGGCGGTAGATCTTTAAGGACCTACGAGCAGTACTTC	CASSLGGGRSLRTYEQYF
TRBV19	TRBJ1-3	-	-	TGTGCCAGTCGCGGGGGAGGAAACACCATATATTTT	CASRGGGNTIYF
TRBV4-3	TRBJ2-7	TRBD2	-	TGCGCCAGCAGCCCCGGACTAGCGGGAGGGCCGGATCGTGGGGAGCAGTACTTC	CASSPGLAGGPDRGEQYF
TRBV28	TRBJ1-5	-	-	TGTGCCAGCAGTACTACAGGGAACGGTCAGCCCCAGCATTTT	CASSTTGNGQPQHF
TRBV19	TRBJ2-7	TRBD2	-	TGTGCCAGTAGTATCCAGCGGGAGGGCTTGTACGAGCAGTACTTC	CASSIQREGLYEQYF
TRBV7-8	TRBJ1-1	-	once	TGTGCCAGCAGCCCCCGGACAGAGAACACTGAAGCTTTCTTT	CASSPRTENTEAFF
TRBV19	TRBJ1-4	-	-	TGTGCCATCAAAACCTCGGTCGGGGAAAAACTGTTTTTT	CAIKTSVGEKLFF
TRBV15	TRBJ2-7	-	-	TGTGCCACCAGCAGGGGGGGGCAGGGATCCTACGAGCAGTACTTC	CATSRGGQGSYEQYF
TRBV18	TRBJ1-1	-	-	TGTGCCAGCTCACCGGGTCAGGTGGGGAACACTGAAGCTTTCTTT	CASSPGQVGNTEAFF
TRBV5-5	TRBJ1-1	-	few	TGTGCCAGCAGCTTGAGGAGTGAACGGCCACCCGCTGAAGCTTTCTTT	CASSLRSERPPAEAFF
TRBV14	TRBJ2-4	TRBD1	-	TGTGCCAGCAGCCAAGGGACAGGGGTGGCCAAAAACATTCAGTACTTC	CASSQGTGVAKNIQYF
TRBV19	TRBJ2-5	-	-	TGTGCCCCTCACCAAGAGACCCAGTACTTC	CAPHQETQYF
TRBV11-2	TRBJ2-2	-	-	TGTGCCAGCTCCGGGGGGAACACCGGGGAGCTGTTTTTT	CASSGGNTGELFF
TRBV5-1	TRBJ2-7	-	-	TGCGCCAGCAGCACGGACTCCACCTACGAGCAGTACTTC	CASSTDSTYEQYF
TRBV6-5	TRBJ1-3	TRBD1	-	TGTGCCAGCAGGCGACAGGGTCAGTCTGGAAACACCATATATTTT	CASRRQGQSGNTIYF
TRBV14	TRBJ2-7	-	-	TGTGCCAGCAGCCAAGTGGAGGGCGAGCAGTACTTC	CASSQVEGEQYF
TRBV28	TRBJ1-5	-	-	TGTGCCAGCACAAACAGGGTTGAGCAGCCCCAGCATTTT	CASTNRVEQPQHF
TRBV3-1/TRBV3-2	TRBJ1-1	TRBD1	-	TGTGCCAGCAGCCCAGGGGGGATAAGAGCGGCTTTCTTT	CASSPGGIRAAFF
TRBV4-1	TRBJ1-3	-	-	TGCGCCAGCAGCCAAGAGTCAGGGACTGGAAACACCATATATTTT	CASSQESGTGNTIYF
TRBV5-5	TRBJ2-7	-	-	TGTGCCAGCAGCTTAACGGTATTAGTTAGACAGGAGCCCCTGGGTAAGCAGTACTTC	CASSLTVLVRQEPLGKQYF
TRBV29-1	TRBJ1-1	TRBD1	-	TGCAGCGTTGGGAGGGGACAGGGGGCAACTGAAGCTTTCTTT	CSVGRGQGATEAFF
TRBV3-1/TRBV3-2	TRBJ2-5	-	-	TGTGCCAGCAGCCAAATGGCGGGACCCCAAGAGACCCAGTACTTC	CASSQMAGPQETQYF
TRBV10-3	TRBJ1-2	-	-	TGTGCCATCAGTGAGTCTGGGCAGATATATGGCTACACCTTC	CAISESGQIYGYTF
TRBV3-1/TRBV3-2	TRBJ2-1	-	-	TGTGCCAGCAGCCAAGAAGGGACTCTCCCGGGACTCAATGAGCAGTTCTTC	CASSQEGTLPGLNEQFF
TRBV28	TRBJ1-5	-	-	TGTGCCAGCAGTTTGAGTGGAAAATGGGGGACATCAGATCAGCCCCAGCATTTT	CASSLSGKWGTSDQPQHF
TRBV20-1	TRBJ1-1	-	-	TGCAGTGCCACAGAGCACACTGAAGCTTTCTTT	CSATEHTEAFF